A selection of T cell receptor beta chains follows, all from one sample in a study of blood T cell repertoires in COVID-19. The repertoire was sequenced with immunoSEQ multiplex PCR; TCRdb's copy has only in-frame clones and lacks some. The data contain about 270,000 clones, around 90% of them seen just once; the ten biggest clones take up less than 3.5%. The sample taken for sequencing was PBMCs or T cells enriched from blood (not recorded which). These TCRs come from a man in his forties or fifties who had been exposed to COVID-19. CDR3s include the opening cysteine and the closing phenylalanine or tryptophan. Fields, in order: V gene, J gene, D gene, clone size, CDR3 DNA, CDR3 protein. A D gene is named only where the DNA matches it firmly. Only part of the rows carry a size: once, few, many, or a class if the clone is expanded.

v_gene: TRBV3-1/TRBV3-2; j_gene: TRBJ2-7; d_gene: -; abundance: -; CDR3nt: TGTGCCAGCAGCCAGCCAGCGGGGACAACCTACGAGCAGTACTTC; CDR3aa: CASSQPAGTTYEQYF
v_gene: TRBV27; j_gene: TRBJ1-6; d_gene: -; abundance: -; CDR3nt: TGTGCCAGCAGTTTGCGGATCTTGAGCTCCTATAATTCACCCCTCCACTTT; CDR3aa: CASSLRILSSYNSPLHF
v_gene: TRBV27; j_gene: TRBJ2-1; d_gene: -; abundance: -; CDR3nt: TGTGCCAGCAGTTCCAGAGTAGCTGAGCAGTTCTTC; CDR3aa: CASSSRVAEQFF
v_gene: TRBV4-2; j_gene: TRBJ2-2; d_gene: TRBD2; abundance: -; CDR3nt: TGTGCCAGCAGCCGGGGACTAGCGGGATCGAACACCGGGGAGCTGTTTTTT; CDR3aa: CASSRGLAGSNTGELFF
v_gene: TRBV7-2; j_gene: TRBJ1-3; d_gene: -; abundance: -; CDR3nt: TGTGCCAGCAGCTTAGGTCCCGTGGGGGGATCAGCTGGAAACACCATATATTTT; CDR3aa: CASSLGPVGGSAGNTIYF
v_gene: TRBV3-1/TRBV3-2; j_gene: TRBJ1-1; d_gene: TRBD1; abundance: -; CDR3nt: TGTGCCAGCGGCCAAAGGACAGGGGTGGTCATCGAAGCTTTCTTT; CDR3aa: CASGQRTGVVIEAFF
v_gene: TRBV28; j_gene: TRBJ2-1; d_gene: TRBD2; abundance: -; CDR3nt: TGTGCCAGCACCTGGGGACGCGGGGGAAATGAGCAGTTCTTC; CDR3aa: CASTWGRGGNEQFF
v_gene: TRBV28; j_gene: TRBJ2-2; d_gene: -; abundance: -; CDR3nt: TGTGCCAGCAGTTTATCTTCGAACACCGGGGAGCTGTTTTTT; CDR3aa: CASSLSSNTGELFF
v_gene: TRBV19; j_gene: TRBJ2-7; d_gene: TRBD2; abundance: -; CDR3nt: TGTGCCAGTAGTTCCCCGGGACTAGCGGGAGGCCTAGCCTACGAGCAGTACTTC; CDR3aa: CASSSPGLAGGLAYEQYF
v_gene: TRBV10-3; j_gene: TRBJ2-3; d_gene: TRBD2; abundance: -; CDR3nt: TGTGCCATCAGTACCGGGACTAGCGGGGTGAGCACAGATACGCAGTATTTT; CDR3aa: CAISTGTSGVSTDTQYF
v_gene: TRBV27; j_gene: TRBJ1-2; d_gene: -; abundance: -; CDR3nt: TGTGCCAGCAGTCCCGCGGGTTCCGCGGTTGGCTACACCTTC; CDR3aa: CASSPAGSAVGYTF
v_gene: TRBV27; j_gene: TRBJ1-2; d_gene: TRBD1; abundance: -; CDR3nt: TGTGCCAGCAGTTTACCGGGACAGGGTCGAGATGGCTACACCTTC; CDR3aa: CASSLPGQGRDGYTF
v_gene: TRBV9; j_gene: TRBJ2-7; d_gene: -; abundance: -; CDR3nt: TGTGCCAGCAGCGTTACAGGGCTAGACGAGCAGTACTTC; CDR3aa: CASSVTGLDEQYF
v_gene: TRBV18; j_gene: TRBJ2-7; d_gene: TRBD2; abundance: -; CDR3nt: TGTGCCAGCTCACAGGGACTAGCGGGAACCTACGAGCAGTACTTC; CDR3aa: CASSQGLAGTYEQYF
v_gene: TRBV15; j_gene: TRBJ2-1; d_gene: TRBD2; abundance: -; CDR3nt: TGTGCCACAGGGACTAGCGGTACATATACACGGGAGCAGTTCTTC; CDR3aa: CATGTSGTYTREQFF
v_gene: TRBV6-6; j_gene: TRBJ2-7; d_gene: -; abundance: -; CDR3nt: TGTGCCAGCAGTTACTTGGGGACTCAATCCTACGAGCAGTACTTC; CDR3aa: CASSYLGTQSYEQYF
v_gene: TRBV27; j_gene: TRBJ2-7; d_gene: TRBD1; abundance: -; CDR3nt: TGTGCCAGCAGTTTATTCGGACAGGGGGCTTACGAGCAGTACTTC; CDR3aa: CASSLFGQGAYEQYF
v_gene: TRBV7-2; j_gene: TRBJ2-1; d_gene: -; abundance: -; CDR3nt: TGTGCCAGCAGCTTAGCTATACGTCGGGGAGCTCACAATGAGCAGTTCTTC; CDR3aa: CASSLAIRRGAHNEQFF
v_gene: TRBV7-9; j_gene: TRBJ1-2; d_gene: -; abundance: -; CDR3nt: TGTGCCAGCAGCACTCGGGGTGCATATGGCTACACCTTC; CDR3aa: CASSTRGAYGYTF
v_gene: TRBV5-1; j_gene: TRBJ1-2; d_gene: TRBD1; abundance: few; CDR3nt: TGCGCCAGCAGCTTAACGAATCTTGGGACAGCAACTAACTATGGCTACACCTTC; CDR3aa: CASSLTNLGTATNYGYTF
v_gene: TRBV9; j_gene: TRBJ2-3; d_gene: TRBD1; abundance: -; CDR3nt: TGTGCCAGCAGCGCCAGCCCCTCGTGGGACAGGAACACAGATACGCAGTATTTT; CDR3aa: CASSASPSWDRNTDTQYF
v_gene: TRBV28; j_gene: TRBJ1-2; d_gene: -; abundance: -; CDR3nt: TGTGCCAGCAGCCAAAACGGGGTAAACTATGGCTACACCTTC; CDR3aa: CASSQNGVNYGYTF
v_gene: TRBV18; j_gene: TRBJ2-3; d_gene: TRBD1; abundance: -; CDR3nt: TGTGCCAGCTCACCAAGGGGTGACAGGGGTCCAGATACGCAGTATTTT; CDR3aa: CASSPRGDRGPDTQYF
v_gene: TRBV10-1; j_gene: TRBJ1-4; d_gene: TRBD1; abundance: -; CDR3nt: TGCGCCAGCAGTTCCGGGACAGGGAATGAAAAACTGTTTTTT; CDR3aa: CASSSGTGNEKLFF
v_gene: TRBV28; j_gene: TRBJ2-3; d_gene: TRBD2; abundance: -; CDR3nt: TGTGCCAGCAGTTCCCCCGGACTAGCGGGAGATTATACAGATACGCAGTATTTT; CDR3aa: CASSSPGLAGDYTDTQYF
v_gene: TRBV19; j_gene: TRBJ1-1; d_gene: -; abundance: -; CDR3nt: TGTGCCAGCGGATTAGGACACCCGAACACTGAAGCTTTCTTT; CDR3aa: CASGLGHPNTEAFF
v_gene: TRBV2; j_gene: TRBJ1-4; d_gene: TRBD1; abundance: -; CDR3nt: TGTGCCAGCAAAGGGGACAGTCAGGAAAAACTGTTTTTT; CDR3aa: CASKGDSQEKLFF
v_gene: TRBV28; j_gene: TRBJ2-7; d_gene: TRBD2; abundance: -; CDR3nt: TGTGCCAGCAGACAGGGACTAGCGGGGGCGGGCTACGAGCAGTACTTC; CDR3aa: CASRQGLAGAGYEQYF
v_gene: TRBV19; j_gene: TRBJ2-3; d_gene: -; abundance: -; CDR3nt: TGTGCCAGTAGTATGGTTCTAGGAGGGTCTTACGCAGATACGCAGTATTTT; CDR3aa: CASSMVLGGSYADTQYF
v_gene: TRBV5-1; j_gene: TRBJ2-5; d_gene: TRBD1; abundance: -; CDR3nt: TGCGCCAGCAGCTTGGACCCAGGGGGTAAGACCCAGTACTTC; CDR3aa: CASSLDPGGKTQYF
v_gene: TRBV7-9; j_gene: TRBJ2-1; d_gene: TRBD2; abundance: -; CDR3nt: TGTGCCAGCAGCTCGAAACTAGCGGTATACAATGAGCAGTTCTTC; CDR3aa: CASSSKLAVYNEQFF
v_gene: TRBV29-1; j_gene: TRBJ2-7; d_gene: TRBD1; abundance: once; CDR3nt: TGCAGCGTTGAGAATTTTAGATCGACAGGGGGCGAGACCTACGAGCAGTACTTC; CDR3aa: CSVENFRSTGGETYEQYF
v_gene: TRBV11-3; j_gene: TRBJ2-2; d_gene: -; abundance: -; CDR3nt: TGTGCCAGCAGGGACAGCGGGGAGCTGTTTTTT; CDR3aa: CASRDSGELFF
v_gene: TRBV20-1; j_gene: TRBJ2-7; d_gene: TRBD1; abundance: -; CDR3nt: TGCAGTGCTAGTGCCGGGACAGGAGCCTACGAGCAGTACTTC; CDR3aa: CSASAGTGAYEQYF
v_gene: TRBV27; j_gene: TRBJ2-7; d_gene: TRBD1; abundance: once; CDR3nt: TGTGCCAGCTCCGGGACAGGGGCTCGCGAGCAGTACTTC; CDR3aa: CASSGTGAREQYF
v_gene: TRBV5-4; j_gene: TRBJ2-7; d_gene: -; abundance: -; CDR3nt: TGTGCCAGCAGTACACGGGGGTCCTACGAGCAGTACTTC; CDR3aa: CASSTRGSYEQYF
v_gene: TRBV11-2; j_gene: TRBJ2-7; d_gene: -; abundance: -; CDR3nt: TGTGCCAGCAGCCTCTCAACCTACTACGAGCAGTACTTC; CDR3aa: CASSLSTYYEQYF
v_gene: TRBV5-5; j_gene: TRBJ2-7; d_gene: TRBD2; abundance: -; CDR3nt: TGTGCCAGCAGCTCCTTAGGGACTAGAGTAAAAGAGCAGTACTTC; CDR3aa: CASSSLGTRVKEQYF
v_gene: TRBV28; j_gene: TRBJ1-1; d_gene: TRBD1; abundance: -; CDR3nt: TGTGTCACAGTTTCGGGACAGGGGAACACTGAAGCTTTCTTT; CDR3aa: CVTVSGQGNTEAFF
v_gene: TRBV4-3; j_gene: TRBJ1-2; d_gene: TRBD1; abundance: -; CDR3nt: TGCGCCAGCAGCCAAGATGGGCAGGGGGATGGCTACACCTTC; CDR3aa: CASSQDGQGDGYTF
v_gene: TRBV7-2; j_gene: TRBJ1-2; d_gene: -; abundance: -; CDR3nt: TGTGCCAGCAGCCTTACAGGGATCTATGGCTACACCTTC; CDR3aa: CASSLTGIYGYTF
v_gene: TRBV11-3; j_gene: TRBJ2-3; d_gene: -; abundance: -; CDR3nt: TGTGCCAGCAGCCCAAGCACAGATACGCAGTATTTT; CDR3aa: CASSPSTDTQYF
v_gene: TRBV29-1; j_gene: TRBJ1-1; d_gene: TRBD1; abundance: -; CDR3nt: TGCAGCGACCACGACAGGGGTTCGGGGGTGACTGAAGCTTTCTTT; CDR3aa: CSDHDRGSGVTEAFF
v_gene: TRBV3-1/TRBV3-2; j_gene: TRBJ1-6; d_gene: -; abundance: -; CDR3nt: TGTGCCAGCAGCCAAGTCACCAGGAAAGGATCACCCCTCCACTTT; CDR3aa: CASSQVTRKGSPLHF
v_gene: TRBV28; j_gene: TRBJ1-2; d_gene: TRBD1; abundance: -; CDR3nt: TGTGCCAGCAGTTATCCCGGACAGGGGCTCGGCTACACCTTC; CDR3aa: CASSYPGQGLGYTF
v_gene: TRBV9; j_gene: TRBJ2-2; d_gene: -; abundance: -; CDR3nt: TGTGCCAGCAGCGTAGAAGCAGGCGCGAACACCGGGGAGCTGTTTTTT; CDR3aa: CASSVEAGANTGELFF
v_gene: TRBV6-5; j_gene: TRBJ1-2; d_gene: TRBD1; abundance: -; CDR3nt: TGTGCCAGCAGTTACAGGACAGGGCCTCCTAACTATGGCTACACCTTC; CDR3aa: CASSYRTGPPNYGYTF
v_gene: TRBV19; j_gene: TRBJ2-2; d_gene: -; abundance: -; CDR3nt: TGTGCCAGTAGTCAGACTCGAAACACCGGGGAGCTGTTTTTT; CDR3aa: CASSQTRNTGELFF
v_gene: TRBV18; j_gene: TRBJ1-1; d_gene: -; abundance: once; CDR3nt: TGTGCCAGCTCACTTGGACAGACTGAAGCTTTCTTT; CDR3aa: CASSLGQTEAFF
v_gene: TRBV4-2; j_gene: TRBJ1-1; d_gene: -; abundance: -; CDR3nt: TGTGCCAGCAGACTCCAGGAGAACACTGAAGCTTTCTTT; CDR3aa: CASRLQENTEAFF
v_gene: TRBV2; j_gene: TRBJ2-1; d_gene: TRBD2; abundance: -; CDR3nt: TGTGCCAGCAGTGTGTTGGCTAGCGGGCTGGGAATCGAGCAGTTCTTC; CDR3aa: CASSVLASGLGIEQFF
v_gene: TRBV20-1; j_gene: TRBJ2-7; d_gene: -; abundance: -; CDR3nt: TGCAGTGGGATAGATGGGCGCGAGCAGTACTTC; CDR3aa: CSGIDGREQYF
v_gene: TRBV28; j_gene: TRBJ1-5; d_gene: TRBD1; abundance: -; CDR3nt: TGTATGGTGGGACAGGGCGATCAGCCCCAGCATTTT; CDR3aa: CMVGQGDQPQHF
v_gene: TRBV5-1; j_gene: TRBJ2-7; d_gene: TRBD1; abundance: -; CDR3nt: TGCGCCAGCAGCTTGGGACAGGGGTCTACCTACGAGCAGTACTTC; CDR3aa: CASSLGQGSTYEQYF
v_gene: TRBV5-1; j_gene: TRBJ1-2; d_gene: TRBD1; abundance: -; CDR3nt: TGCGCCAGCAGCCAAGGTGGGACAGGGGATCTCACCTTC; CDR3aa: CASSQGGTGDLTF
v_gene: TRBV6-6; j_gene: TRBJ2-2; d_gene: TRBD2; abundance: -; CDR3nt: TGTGCCAGCAGGAAGCCGGGACTAGCGGGATCAGGGGAGCTGTTTTTT; CDR3aa: CASRKPGLAGSGELFF
v_gene: TRBV3-1/TRBV3-2; j_gene: TRBJ1-2; d_gene: TRBD1; abundance: -; CDR3nt: TGTGCCAGCAGCCGGGACAGGGGGCCTGGCTACACCTTC; CDR3aa: CASSRDRGPGYTF
v_gene: TRBV7-9; j_gene: TRBJ2-2; d_gene: TRBD2; abundance: few; CDR3nt: TGTGCCAGCAGCCGCGGGGGGAACACCGGGGAGCTGTTTTTT; CDR3aa: CASSRGGNTGELFF
v_gene: TRBV27; j_gene: TRBJ2-7; d_gene: -; abundance: -; CDR3nt: TGTGCCAGTGGGACATCGCTACCCGAGGAGCAGTACTTC; CDR3aa: CASGTSLPEEQYF
v_gene: TRBV10-2; j_gene: TRBJ1-3; d_gene: TRBD1; abundance: -; CDR3nt: TGCGGCACAGGGGCTCCCTCTGGAAACACCATATATTTT; CDR3aa: CGTGAPSGNTIYF